Sequencing of this T cell receptor (beta chain) was carried out in a study of blood T cell repertoires in COVID-19. In the original processing: Nucleated cell number was recorded as an estimate derived from reference gene primer amplification. Generated by immunoSEQ multiplex PCR, the TCRdb table keeps only in-frame clones and is missing some. That table gives V, J and clone size, and the DNA gave D and trimming. The data contain fewer than 300,000 clones, 80% to 95% of them seen just once; the ten biggest clones take up over 2%. V was pared by 2 bases and J by 1 base, with 4 bases of the junction left unmatched. CDR1 and CDR2 from the germline V gene are MNHNY and SVGAGI (reference sequence). CDR3 length: 15 amino acids.

The TCR was taken from a woman aged 25 to 39 with COVID-19, enrolled during active disease. The sample consisted of peripheral blood. The chain recombines TRBV6-6 with TRBJ1-1, with 7 bases that match TRBD1. DNA of the CDR3: TGTGCCAGCAGTTACAATGGACAGGAGAACACTGAAGCTTTCTTT. Amino acids: CASSYNGQENTEAFF.